One sample yielded the 2 T cell receptor beta chains listed below, sequenced in a study of T cell repertoires in ileal Crohn's disease. Sequencing used immunoSEQ multiplex PCR; TCRdb keeps in-frame clones, though not all of them. The profile shows some 30,000 clones, 80% to 85% of them singletons. Sample: ileal tissue. These TCRs come from an adult with Crohn's disease.

There are a few counts of this clone. The V call is TRBV5-5, the J call TRBJ1-4; the D gene is possibly TRBD1 (5 bases). Trimming stripped 0 bases from V and 12 bases from J, with 12 bases between. The CDR3 loop spans 13 amino acids. Germline V CDR1 and CDR2: SGHKS, YYEKEE (reference sequence). The CDR3 DNA sequence: TGTGCCAGCAGCTTGGCTGCCGGGGGGGAACTGTTTTTT. The encoded protein is CASSLAAGGELFF.

A few counts support this clone. The chain employs TRBV5-1 and TRBJ1-2; 7 bases are shared with TRBD1. Trimming removed 4 bases from V and 6 bases from J; junction bases left unmatched: 9. In germline, CDR1 is SGHRS, CDR2 YFSETQ. The CDR3 spans 14 residues. CDR3 in amino acids: CASSLGTGVDGYTF. The CDR3 DNA follows: TGCGCCAGCAGCCTTGGCACAGGGGTCGATGGCTACACCTTC.